A selection of T cell receptor beta chains follows, all from one sample in a study of tumor-infiltrating lymphocytes in localized non-small cell lung cancer. Sequencing used immunoSEQ multiplex PCR; TCRdb keeps in-frame clones, though not all of them. The sample lists 12,000 or so clones, about nine tenths seen once, with about 8.1% in the top ten. The material sequenced was lung tumor tissue. The receptors here all came from a human donor with non-small cell lung cancer. The CDR3 runs from the conserved cysteine through the conserved F or W.

J gene: TRBJ2-7; V gene: TRBV19; CDR3 protein: CASSWDNTYEQYF
J gene: TRBJ2-3; V gene: TRBV18; CDR3 protein: CASSPPLLMREGPDTQYF
J gene: TRBJ2-3; V gene: TRBV6-4; CDR3 protein: CASSPLAGISTDTQYF
J gene: TRBJ2-7; V gene: TRBV18; CDR3 protein: CASSPGGVTYEQYF
J gene: TRBJ1-1; V gene: TRBV28; CDR3 protein: CASSSPPGGTEAFF
J gene: TRBJ2-7; V gene: TRBV30; CDR3 protein: CAWSWSGSEQYF
J gene: TRBJ2-7; V gene: TRBV6-6; CDR3 protein: CASSYDLALPEQYF
J gene: TRBJ2-5; V gene: TRBV29-1; CDR3 protein: CSVRGENQETQYF
J gene: TRBJ1-4; V gene: TRBV14; CDR3 protein: CASTTDPRARLFF
J gene: TRBJ2-5; V gene: TRBV6-1; CDR3 protein: CASSELGLAGAEAQETQYF
J gene: TRBJ1-5; V gene: TRBV18; CDR3 protein: CASSPTDSNQPQHF
J gene: TRBJ2-3; V gene: TRBV11-2; CDR3 protein: CASKASGTTDTQYF
J gene: TRBJ2-2; V gene: TRBV18; CDR3 protein: CASSPEPRLTGELFF
J gene: TRBJ2-2; V gene: TRBV4-2; CDR3 protein: CASSQGLAGAGELFF
J gene: TRBJ2-2; V gene: TRBV6-1; CDR3 protein: CASSPDSGTGELFF
J gene: TRBJ1-1; V gene: TRBV11-2; CDR3 protein: CASILRSSGVNTEAFF
J gene: TRBJ1-1; V gene: TRBV4-2; CDR3 protein: CASSQAIQNTEAFF
J gene: TRBJ2-1; V gene: TRBV19; CDR3 protein: CASSRLANEQFF
J gene: TRBJ1-1; V gene: TRBV29-1; CDR3 protein: CSFGATAMNTEAFF
J gene: TRBJ2-7; V gene: TRBV6-1; CDR3 protein: CASSSRLAGAYEQYF
J gene: TRBJ2-1; V gene: TRBV20-1; CDR3 protein: CSARESGSGFF
J gene: TRBJ1-2; V gene: TRBV5-4; CDR3 protein: CASSLQGTAGYTF
J gene: TRBJ2-3; V gene: TRBV4-1; CDR3 protein: CASSHISGRGTDTQYF
J gene: TRBJ1-2; V gene: TRBV6-5; CDR3 protein: CASSRTGNYGYTF
J gene: TRBJ2-5; V gene: TRBV6-1; CDR3 protein: CASTVTNLQETQYF
J gene: TRBJ2-2; V gene: TRBV7-8; CDR3 protein: CASSLAREITGELFF
J gene: TRBJ1-1; V gene: TRBV14; CDR3 protein: CASSQGMGGQLNTEAFF
J gene: TRBJ1-5; V gene: TRBV6-6; CDR3 protein: CASSPTGNQPQHF
J gene: TRBJ1-1; V gene: TRBV7-2; CDR3 protein: CASSYKTGWTEAFF
J gene: TRBJ2-6; V gene: TRBV28; CDR3 protein: CASSLGTGGSGANVLTF
J gene: TRBJ2-3; V gene: TRBV20-1; CDR3 protein: CSARADYTQYF
J gene: TRBJ2-7; V gene: TRBV7-9; CDR3 protein: CASSQSIAGRTGEQYF
J gene: TRBJ2-4; V gene: TRBV28; CDR3 protein: CASSLRWDTHIQYF
J gene: TRBJ2-7; V gene: TRBV7-8; CDR3 protein: CASSLAVLYEQYF
J gene: TRBJ1-2; V gene: TRBV5-6; CDR3 protein: CASSLVSRIFYGYTF
J gene: TRBJ2-7; V gene: TRBV9; CDR3 protein: CASSKEQGAGFEQYF
J gene: TRBJ2-3; V gene: TRBV5-4; CDR3 protein: CASSLTSGRTDTQYF
J gene: TRBJ2-3; V gene: TRBV5-1; CDR3 protein: CASSPGDVSTDTQYF
J gene: TRBJ1-4; V gene: TRBV7-2; CDR3 protein: CASSPQGTATNEKLFF
J gene: TRBJ2-5; V gene: TRBV5-1; CDR3 protein: CASSFDRTGLWTQYF
J gene: TRBJ2-6; V gene: TRBV5-6; CDR3 protein: CASSLPGANVLTF